This T cell receptor (beta chain) comes out of a study of breast tumors, draining lymph nodes, adjacent tissues. Axillary draining lymph nodes of breast cancer patients supplied the node samples. Study outcomes and limitations: Tumors had less TCR diversity than lymph nodes, more than nontumor tissue. Compared with basal-like, luminal-like tumors shared significantly more repertoire with nontumor tissue. That most tumor T cells come from lymph nodes remained unproven. Findings are consistent with lymph node origin and intratumoral expansion of most tumor T cells.

TCRdb itself ran the multiplex PCR reads through MiXCR, one entry per CDR3 protein. In the table there are 150,000 to 200,000 distinct CDR3 sequences, approximately 30% of which are singletons. As for this clonotype: What it binds is not known.

The CDR3 totals 18 residues. The V gene's germline CDR1 is WSHSY and CDR2 SAAADI. The junction had 13 bases not matched to a gene; V was cut back by 10 bases and J by 0 bases. The gene calls are TRBV10-2 and TRBJ1-6; TRBD1 aligns across 9 bases. The clonotype was recovered from a female donor with breast cancer. Some clones in this sample may be carry-over from other donors' samples. Material: axillary lymph node tissue. The CDR3 nucleotides read TGCGCCACCAATCTAAAAGGGACAGGGAGCTCCTATAATTCACCCCTCCACTTT. This sequence encodes CATNLKGTGSSYNSPLHF.